These T cell receptor beta chains were read from a single sample in a study of T cell responses to AZD1222 COVID-19 vaccine. The table came from immunoSEQ multiplex PCR; TCRdb's copy has only in-frame clones and leaves some out. Among 90,000 to 150,000 clones, 85% to 90% were seen once, and the ten largest hold 8.4%. Sequenced here: peripheral blood, sampled on day 0 of AZD1222 vaccination. The receptors were gathered from an adult in good health. Both conserved end residues are part of each CDR3. A D gene is named only where the DNA matches it firmly. Size values are once, few and many counts, or a class for expanded clones, and some rows have none.

>TRBJ2-1|-|TRBD1|TRBV25-1
TGTGCCAGCAGTGAATACAGGGGGCTTGATGAGCAGTTCTTC
CASSEYRGLDEQFF
>TRBJ1-5|once|TRBD1|TRBV3-1/TRBV3-2
TGTGCCAGCAGCCACGGGACAGGTTCCTTGCCCCAGCATTTT
CASSHGTGSLPQHF
>TRBJ2-1|-|-|TRBV28
TGTGCCAGCAGTGGACTCAACTCCTACAATGAGCAGTTCTTC
CASSGLNSYNEQFF
>TRBJ2-7|-|-|TRBV12-3/TRBV12-4
TGTGCCAGCAGTTTAAATGAGAACTACGAGCAGTACTTC
CASSLNENYEQYF
>TRBJ2-1|-|-|TRBV11-3
TGTGCCAGCAGCTTAAGGACTGAAGCGTCCTACAATGAGCAGTTCTTC
CASSLRTEASYNEQFF
>TRBJ1-2|-|-|TRBV5-4
TGTGCCAGCAGCTCCATAAAGCGGGACGGGGGCTATGGCTACACCTTC
CASSSIKRDGGYGYTF
>TRBJ2-7|-|-|TRBV28
TGTGCCAGCAGTCGCAGGGAGCAGTACTTC
CASSRREQYF
>TRBJ2-5|-|-|TRBV6-2/TRBV6-3
TGTGCCAGCAGTTACTACTCTCGACAAGAGACCCAGTACTTC
CASSYYSRQETQYF
>TRBJ1-1|-|TRBD1|TRBV2
TGTGCCAGCAGTGGGACAGGGGTAAACACTGAAGCTTTCTTT
CASSGTGVNTEAFF
>TRBJ1-2|-|-|TRBV7-8
TGTGCCAGCAGCTTAGGGCCCAGGGAGGATGGCTACACCTTC
CASSLGPREDGYTF
>TRBJ1-1|-|-|TRBV2
TGTGCCAGCAGTGACAGGGAGAACACTGAAGCTTTCTTT
CASSDRENTEAFF
>TRBJ2-3|-|TRBD2|TRBV5-4
TGTGCCAGCAGTCTAGGACTAGCGGGAGGAGCAGATACGCAGTATTTT
CASSLGLAGGADTQYF
>TRBJ1-3|-|-|TRBV6-1
TGTGCCAGCAGTGCGGATTCGGGACCAAGGGTCGGAAACACCATATATTTT
CASSADSGPRVGNTIYF
>TRBJ2-7|once|-|TRBV6-5
TGTGCCAGCAACTCAGGTTTATCCTACGAGCAGTACTTC
CASNSGLSYEQYF
>TRBJ2-1|-|-|TRBV18
TGTGCCAGCTCACCACCGGCTAGCTCCTACAATGAGCAGTTCTTC
CASSPPASSYNEQFF
>TRBJ2-3|-|TRBD2|TRBV28
TGTGCCAGCAGCGGGACTAGCGCTAGCACAGATACGCAGTATTTT
CASSGTSASTDTQYF
>TRBJ2-7|-|TRBD2|TRBV14
TGTGCCAGCAGCCCCCAGCGGGGGAGCTACGAGCAGTACTTC
CASSPQRGSYEQYF
>TRBJ1-6|-|-|TRBV5-1
TGCGCCAGCAGCACCAGCCAGGGGACGGAGAGGTCACCCCTCCACTTT
CASSTSQGTERSPLHF
>TRBJ2-7|-|-|TRBV5-1
TGCGCCAGCAGCTTGGTAGGGGGTTCAAGCGCCTACGAGCAGTACTTC
CASSLVGGSSAYEQYF
>TRBJ1-5|-|-|TRBV18
TGTGCCAGCTCACCACAGTTCCTGGGGCAGGGGCTGTATCAGGGCAATCAGCCCCAGCATTTT
CASSPQFLGQGLYQGNQPQHF
>TRBJ2-1|-|TRBD2|TRBV19
TGTGCCAGTAGTAACCCACTAGCGGGAGGATTCTACAATGAGCAGTTCTTC
CASSNPLAGGFYNEQFF
>TRBJ1-2|-|TRBD1|TRBV28
TGTGCCAGCAACCAAGACAGGGGAAGAAATGGCTACACCTTC
CASNQDRGRNGYTF
>TRBJ1-1|-|-|TRBV19
TGTGCCAGTATACCCCCGAGGAACACTGAAGCTTTCTTT
CASIPPRNTEAFF
>TRBJ1-1|-|-|TRBV5-1
TGCGCCAGCAACCCCAGGGGCTTGAACACTGAAGCTTTCTTT
CASNPRGLNTEAFF
>TRBJ2-7|-|-|TRBV10-1
TGCGCCAGCAGTGAGCATCGAGGACCCTACGAGCAGTACTTC
CASSEHRGPYEQYF
>TRBJ1-4|few|TRBD1|TRBV5-6
TGTGCCAGCAGCATGGCAGGGGGCAGGGGTAATGAAAAACTGTTTTTT
CASSMAGGRGNEKLFF
>TRBJ1-2|-|-|TRBV5-1
TGCGCCAGCAGCTTGGAGCCGGTGAACTATGGCTACACCTTC
CASSLEPVNYGYTF
>TRBJ1-4|-|TRBD1|TRBV7-9
TGTGCCAGCAGCTTGGGGGGACAGGAAAATGAAAAACTGTTTTTT
CASSLGGQENEKLFF
>TRBJ2-5|-|-|TRBV11-3
TGTGCCAGCAGCCGCCGGGACGAGCCAACCCAGTACTTC
CASSRRDEPTQYF
>TRBJ1-1|-|TRBD1|TRBV29-1
TGCAGCGTTCTCAGGGGGTCCACTGAAGCTTTCTTT
CSVLRGSTEAFF
>TRBJ1-2|-|-|TRBV20-1
TGCAGTGCTAGTACTGGGACCGCTAACTATGGCTACACCTTC
CSASTGTANYGYTF
>TRBJ2-7|once|TRBD1|TRBV13
TGTGCCAGCAGCCCTGGGACAGTAGCCACCTACGAGCAGTACTTC
CASSPGTVATYEQYF
>TRBJ2-2|once|-|TRBV7-3
TGTGCCAGCAGCCCAATCCCCGGGAACACCGGGGAGCTGTTTTTT
CASSPIPGNTGELFF
>TRBJ2-3|-|TRBD2|TRBV5-5
TGTGCCAGCAGCTTGGCGGGAGGATCAGATACGCAGTATTTT
CASSLAGGSDTQYF
>TRBJ2-2|-|-|TRBV10-1
TGCGCCAGCAGTTGGGGCGGCACGAACACCGGGGAGCTGTTTTTT
CASSWGGTNTGELFF
>TRBJ2-5|-|-|TRBV5-4
TGTGCCAGCAGCTTAGGTTGGCGCGCAGAAAAAGAGACCCAGTACTTC
CASSLGWRAEKETQYF
>TRBJ1-6|-|TRBD1|TRBV5-1
TGCGCCAGCAGCCGTACAGGGGTCCGAGATAATTCACCCCTCCACTTT
CASSRTGVRDNSPLHF
>TRBJ1-2|-|TRBD1|TRBV10-3
TGTGCCATCAGTGAATCAGGGGGTCCAATATATGGCTACACCTTC
CAISESGGPIYGYTF
>TRBJ1-3|-|-|TRBV7-9
TGTGCCAGCAGCTACAGGCAGAACTCTGGAAACACCATATATTTT
CASSYRQNSGNTIYF
>TRBJ2-3|-|-|TRBV5-3
TGTGCCAGAAGCTTGTGGTTAGCGTCCCACACAGATACGCAGTATTTT
CARSLWLASHTDTQYF
>TRBJ1-4|-|TRBD1|TRBV5-1
TGCGCCAGCAGCCCAGGACAGGGGGCAAGTGAAAAACTGTTTTTT
CASSPGQGASEKLFF
>TRBJ2-5|-|-|TRBV10-2
TGCGCCAGCAGTGGGGGTTGGGGCGGACGTCAAGAGACCCAGTACTTC
CASSGGWGGRQETQYF
>TRBJ1-1|-|-|TRBV28
TGTGCCAGCAGCTGGGTCTCTGGTGGTACTGAAGCTTTCTTT
CASSWVSGGTEAFF
>TRBJ2-1|-|TRBD2|TRBV11-3
TGTGCCAGCAGCTTAGGGCTAGCGGGGGATGAGCAGTTCTTC
CASSLGLAGDEQFF
>TRBJ1-1|-|-|TRBV2
TGTGCCAGCAAAACAAACAGGGTTAGTGAAGGCACTGAAGCTTTCTTT
CASKTNRVSEGTEAFF
>TRBJ1-2|-|-|TRBV20-1
TGCAGTGCCCCAGGGGACTATGGCTACACCTTC
CSAPGDYGYTF
>TRBJ2-3|-|-|TRBV13
TGTGCCAGCAGCTTAGGAGGCACAGATACGCAGTATTTT
CASSLGGTDTQYF
>TRBJ2-2|once|-|TRBV19
TGTGCCAGTAGGTTGAACATATACACCGGGGAGCTGTTTTTT
CASRLNIYTGELFF
>TRBJ1-2|-|-|TRBV30
TGTGCCGCCAAGGGTTGGCAGGGAACTAACTATGGCTACACCTTC
CAAKGWQGTNYGYTF